What follows describes a single TCR beta chain. This record comes from a study of blood T cell repertoires in COVID-19. This CDR3 contains 18 residues. After removal of 2 bases from V and 6 bases from J, the junction contained 15 bases not matched to a gene. Germline CDR1 reads ENHRY; CDR2 reads SYGVKD. Authors' analysis steps: Reference gene primer amplification gave nucleated cell count estimates. Using immunoSEQ multiplex PCR, the repertoire was profiled, and TCRdb retains in-frame clones only, with some absent. V, J and clone size were drawn from that table, and D and trimming were deduced from the DNA. The table has 400,000 to 450,000 clones, more than 70% seen once. Seattle's enrolled individuals joined amid active infection and were then monitored longitudinally.

Sequencing was performed on peripheral blood. J is TRBJ2-1 and V is TRBV10-3, with 8 bases aligning to TRBD2. The origin of this receptor is a woman between 50 and 59 years old with COVID-19, enrolled during active disease. CDR3 amino acids: CAISEPGAGGRPSNEQFF. The CDR3 nucleotides read TGTGCCATCAGTGAGCCGGGGGCGGGGGGCAGACCCTCCAATGAGCAGTTCTTC.